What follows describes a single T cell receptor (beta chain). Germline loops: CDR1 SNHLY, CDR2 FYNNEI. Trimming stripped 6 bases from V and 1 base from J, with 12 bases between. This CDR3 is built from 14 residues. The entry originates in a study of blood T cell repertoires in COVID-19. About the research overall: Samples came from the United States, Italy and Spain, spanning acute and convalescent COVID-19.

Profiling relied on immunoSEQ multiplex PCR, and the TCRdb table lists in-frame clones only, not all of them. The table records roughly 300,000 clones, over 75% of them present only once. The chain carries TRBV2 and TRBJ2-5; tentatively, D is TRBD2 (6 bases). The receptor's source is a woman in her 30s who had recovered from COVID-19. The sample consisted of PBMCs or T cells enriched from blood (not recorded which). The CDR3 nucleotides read TGTGCCAGCAGGACCCTGGGGGGCCAAGAGACCCAGTACTTC. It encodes CASRTLGGQETQYF.